This paragraph reports one T cell receptor (beta chain). This sample was taken from a study of cytomegalovirus exposure and HLA in healthy donors. V lost 10 bases, J lost 8 bases, and 3 bases stayed unmatched. The CDR3 sequence is 12 residues long. Looked up from germline, CDR1 is LNHDA and CDR2 is SQIVND (reference sequence). In the PCR, 60 Vbeta and 13 Jbeta primers were used. Produced via immunoSEQ multiplex PCR; TCRdb's table is partial and in-frame only. This sample carries 100,000 to 150,000 clones, with around 2.7% going to the ten biggest clones. The chain joins TRBV19 to TRBJ1-6; 9 positions match TRBD1. The source material was PBMCs. The clonotype was recovered from a man aged 25 to 40 in good health and CMV-seronegative. The CDR3 DNA is TGTGCCACCCGGGACAGGGATTCACCCCTCCACTTT. Protein product: CATRDRDSPLHF. Combining the CDR3 with reference TRBV19 and TRBJ1-6 gives the whole variable domain DGGITQSPKYLFRKEGQNVTLSCEQNLNHDAMYWYRQDPGQGLRLIYYSQIVNDFQKGDIAEGYSVSREKKESFPLTVTSAQKNPTAFYLCATRDRDSPLHFGNGTRLTVT.